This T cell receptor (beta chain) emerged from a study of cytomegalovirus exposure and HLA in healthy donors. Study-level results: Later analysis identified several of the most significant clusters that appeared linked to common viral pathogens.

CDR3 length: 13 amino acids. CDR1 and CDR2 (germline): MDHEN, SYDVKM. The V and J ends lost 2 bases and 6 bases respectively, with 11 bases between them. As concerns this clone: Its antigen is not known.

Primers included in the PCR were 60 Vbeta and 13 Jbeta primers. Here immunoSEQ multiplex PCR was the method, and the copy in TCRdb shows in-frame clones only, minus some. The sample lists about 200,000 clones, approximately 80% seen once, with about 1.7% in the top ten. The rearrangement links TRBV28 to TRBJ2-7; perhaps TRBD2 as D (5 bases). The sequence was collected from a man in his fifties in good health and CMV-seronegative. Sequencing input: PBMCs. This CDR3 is CASSLTAGGEQYF. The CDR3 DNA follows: TGTGCCAGCAGTTTAACCGCCGGAGGCGAGCAGTACTTC.